This T cell receptor (beta chain) was profiled in a study of blood T cell repertoires in COVID-19. With respect to this clone: In the same sample, other DNA sequences code for this CDR3.

Two negative PCRs, clearance, or symptom resolution had been documented for recovered Cohort 3 donors. With 3 bases removed from V and 6 bases from J, the gap between germline ends came to 8 bases. The CDR3 runs 12 residues. From germline, CDR1 is MDHEN and CDR2 SYDVKM. Assay: immunoSEQ multiplex PCR; the TCRdb copy retains only in-frame clones and omits some. Of roughly 250,000 clones listed, 80% to 95% are singletons. Sequencing was performed on PBMCs or T cells enriched from blood (not recorded which). The clonotype originates from a woman between 18 and 29 years old who had recovered from COVID-19. The chain is built from TRBV28 and TRBJ1-1; perhaps TRBD1 as D (5 bases). The CDR3 protein is CASSFGDSEAFF. DNA of the CDR3: TGTGCCAGCAGTTTCGGGGACTCTGAAGCTTTCTTT.